This T cell receptor (beta chain) comes out of a study of CXCR3-negative and CXCR3-positive naive CD8 T cells. Across the study: About 140 million TRB reads were obtained in total, which works out to about 1.5 +/- 0.3 million per library. Whole-study findings and limits: Higher TRB CDR3 hydrophobicity marked CXCR3-positive naive cells relative to CXCR3-negative naive cells. The study found comparably high diversity in both naive subsets and much lower diversity in memory CD8+ cells. Memory, not naive, CXCR3-negative and CXCR3-positive cells differed in TRBV-TRBJ usage. Naive subsets did not differ in surface CD5, and TRB CDR3 properties served to infer TCR strength.

UMI-labeled 5' RACE yielded the TRB cDNA libraries. TCRdb derives one entry per CDR3 protein from the 5' RACE reads, leaving out DNA. Its table lists some 150,000 distinct CDR3 sequences. Worth noting for this clonotype: No antigen is known for it.

This CDR3 has 12 residues. From germline, CDR1 is LNHDA and CDR2 SQIVND (reference sequence). This chain links TRBV19 with TRBJ2-2. The source material was naive CXCR3+ CD8+ T cells from blood. As to subset: CD45RO-CCR7+CD27+CD95- naive CD8+ T cells expressing CXCR3 (TNR3+). The receptor's source is a human donor in good health. Some clones in this sample may be carry-over from other donors' samples. This chain's CDR3 is CASNKGSGELFF.